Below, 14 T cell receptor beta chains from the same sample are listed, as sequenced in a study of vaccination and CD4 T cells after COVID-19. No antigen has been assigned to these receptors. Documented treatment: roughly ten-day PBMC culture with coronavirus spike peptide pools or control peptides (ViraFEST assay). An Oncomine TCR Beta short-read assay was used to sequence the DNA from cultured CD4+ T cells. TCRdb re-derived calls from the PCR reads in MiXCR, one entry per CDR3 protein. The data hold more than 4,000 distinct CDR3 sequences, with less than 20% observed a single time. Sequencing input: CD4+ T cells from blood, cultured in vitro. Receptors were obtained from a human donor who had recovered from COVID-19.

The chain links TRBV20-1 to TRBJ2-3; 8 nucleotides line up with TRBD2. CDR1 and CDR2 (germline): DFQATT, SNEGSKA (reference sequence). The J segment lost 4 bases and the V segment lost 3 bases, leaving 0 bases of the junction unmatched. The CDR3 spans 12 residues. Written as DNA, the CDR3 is TGCAGTGCTAGCGGGGGGGCAGATACGCAGTATTTT. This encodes CSASGGADTQYF.

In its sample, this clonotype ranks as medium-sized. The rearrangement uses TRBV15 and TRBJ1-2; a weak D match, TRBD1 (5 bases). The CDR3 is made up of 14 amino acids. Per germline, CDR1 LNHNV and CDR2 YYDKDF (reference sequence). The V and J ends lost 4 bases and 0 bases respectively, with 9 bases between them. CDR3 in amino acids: CATSKDIANYGYTF. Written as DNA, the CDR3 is TGTGCCACCAGCAAGGACATAGCTAACTATGGCTACACCTTC.

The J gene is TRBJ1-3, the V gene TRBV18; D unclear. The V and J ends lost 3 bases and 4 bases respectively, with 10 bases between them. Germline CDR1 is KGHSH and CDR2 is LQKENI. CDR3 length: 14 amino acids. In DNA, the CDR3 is TGTGCCAGCTCACCCCCAGAGCCCGGAAACACCATATATTTT. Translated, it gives CASSPPEPGNTIYF.

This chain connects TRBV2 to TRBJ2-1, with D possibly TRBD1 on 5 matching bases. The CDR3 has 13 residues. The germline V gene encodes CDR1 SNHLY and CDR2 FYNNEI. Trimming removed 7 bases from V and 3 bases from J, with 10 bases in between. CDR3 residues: CASKARVYNEQFF. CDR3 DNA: TGTGCCAGCAAAGCCAGGGTCTACAATGAGCAGTTCTTC.

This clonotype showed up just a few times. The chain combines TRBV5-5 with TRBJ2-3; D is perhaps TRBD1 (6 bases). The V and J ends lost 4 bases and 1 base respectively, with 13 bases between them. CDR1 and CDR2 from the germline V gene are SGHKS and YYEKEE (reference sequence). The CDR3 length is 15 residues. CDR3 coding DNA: TGTGCCAGCAGCACCCAGGCAGGGGGCACAGATACGCAGTATTTT. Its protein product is CASSTQAGGTDTQYF.

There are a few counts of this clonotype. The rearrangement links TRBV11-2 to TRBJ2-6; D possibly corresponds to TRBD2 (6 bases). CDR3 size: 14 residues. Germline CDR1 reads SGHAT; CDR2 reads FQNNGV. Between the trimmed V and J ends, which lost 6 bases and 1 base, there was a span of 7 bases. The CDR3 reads CASSGRSGANVLTF. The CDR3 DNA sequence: TGTGCCAGCAGTGGGAGGTCTGGGGCCAACGTCCTGACTTTC.

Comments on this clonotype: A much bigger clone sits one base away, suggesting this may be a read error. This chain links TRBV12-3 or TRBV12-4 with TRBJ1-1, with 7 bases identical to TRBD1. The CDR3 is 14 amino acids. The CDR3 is CASSHLLQGLKALF. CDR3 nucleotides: TGTGCCAGCAGTCACCTTCTACAGGGGCTAAAAGCTCTCTTT.

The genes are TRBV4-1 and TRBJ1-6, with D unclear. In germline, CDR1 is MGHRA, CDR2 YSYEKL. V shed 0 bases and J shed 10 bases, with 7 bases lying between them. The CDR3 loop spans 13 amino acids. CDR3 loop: CASSQDIQSPLHF. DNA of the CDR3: TGCGCCAGCAGCCAAGATATTCAGTCACCCCTCCACTTT.

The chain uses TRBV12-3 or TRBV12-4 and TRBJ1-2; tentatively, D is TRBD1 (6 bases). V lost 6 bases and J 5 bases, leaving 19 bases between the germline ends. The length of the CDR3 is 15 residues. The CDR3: CASRHRDIFLYGYTF. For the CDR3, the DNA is TGTGCCAGCAGACACCGGGACATTTTTCTGTATGGCTACACCTTC.

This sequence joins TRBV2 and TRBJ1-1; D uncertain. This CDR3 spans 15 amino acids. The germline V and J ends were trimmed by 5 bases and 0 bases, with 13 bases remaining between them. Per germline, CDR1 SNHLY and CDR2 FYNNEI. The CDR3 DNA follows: TGTGCCAGCAGTAGGAACGGTATGATGAACACTGAAGCTTTCTTT. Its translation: CASSRNGMMNTEAFF.

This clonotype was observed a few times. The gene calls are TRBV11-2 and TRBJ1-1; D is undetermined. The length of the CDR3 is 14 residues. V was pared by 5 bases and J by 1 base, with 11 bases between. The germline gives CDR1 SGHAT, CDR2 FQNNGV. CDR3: CASSPIAWNTEAFF. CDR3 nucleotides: TGTGCCAGCAGCCCTATAGCCTGGAACACTGAAGCTTTCTTT.

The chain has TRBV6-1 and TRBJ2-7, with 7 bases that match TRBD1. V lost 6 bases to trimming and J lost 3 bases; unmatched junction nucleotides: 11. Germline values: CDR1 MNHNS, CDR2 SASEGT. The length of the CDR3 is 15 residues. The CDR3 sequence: CASSAGTDANYEQYF. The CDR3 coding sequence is TGTGCCAGCAGCGCCGGGACAGACGCCAACTACGAGCAGTACTTC.

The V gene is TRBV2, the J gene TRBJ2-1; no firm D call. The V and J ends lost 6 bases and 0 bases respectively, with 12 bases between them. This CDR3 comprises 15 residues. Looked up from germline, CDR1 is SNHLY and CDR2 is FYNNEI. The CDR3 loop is CASSLDKSSYNEQFF. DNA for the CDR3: TGTGCCAGCAGCCTAGACAAGAGCTCCTACAATGAGCAGTTCTTC.

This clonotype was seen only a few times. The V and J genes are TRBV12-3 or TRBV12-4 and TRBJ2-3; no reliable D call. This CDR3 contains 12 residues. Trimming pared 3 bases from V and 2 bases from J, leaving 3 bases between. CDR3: CASSLVTDTQYF. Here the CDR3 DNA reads TGTGCCAGCAGTTTGGTCACAGATACGCAGTATTTT.